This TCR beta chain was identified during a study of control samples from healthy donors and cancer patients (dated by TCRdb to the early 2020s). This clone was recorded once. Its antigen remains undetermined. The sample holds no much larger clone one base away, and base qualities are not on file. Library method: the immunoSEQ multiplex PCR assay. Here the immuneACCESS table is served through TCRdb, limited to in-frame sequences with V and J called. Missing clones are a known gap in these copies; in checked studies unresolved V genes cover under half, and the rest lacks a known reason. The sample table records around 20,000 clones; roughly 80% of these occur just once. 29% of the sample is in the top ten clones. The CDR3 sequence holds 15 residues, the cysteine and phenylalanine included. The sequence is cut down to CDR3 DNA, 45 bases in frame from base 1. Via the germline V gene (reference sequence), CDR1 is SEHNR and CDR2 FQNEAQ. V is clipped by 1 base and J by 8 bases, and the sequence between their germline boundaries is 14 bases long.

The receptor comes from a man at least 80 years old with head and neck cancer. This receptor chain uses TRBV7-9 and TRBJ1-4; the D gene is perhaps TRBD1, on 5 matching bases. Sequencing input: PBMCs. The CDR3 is CASSLGLPKGEKLFF. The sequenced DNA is TGTGCCAGCAGCTTAGGCCTTCCCAAGGGGGAAAAACTGTTTTTT.